This T cell receptor beta chain emerged from a study of CD8+ T cells in alopecia areata. Study at large: It was oral tofacitinib, at 5 to 10 mg twice daily, that treated patients received. Study-level results: Normal skin's resident alphabeta T cells are also sequenced in scalp samples. Scalp clonality, together with expanded CD8+ clones among the top 100, fell significantly with tofacitinib.

As to treatment: oral pan-JAK inhibitor, 5-10 mg twice daily. Extracted RNA was reverse transcribed, and the resulting cDNA served as sequencing template. Assay: immunoSEQ multiplex PCR; the TCRdb copy retains only in-frame clones and omits some. Among about 190,000 clones, approximately 56% were seen once, and the ten largest hold about 0.69%. Concerning this clone: As yet, its antigen is unknown.

CDR3 size: 14 residues. The V and J ends lost 6 bases and 7 bases, in that order; junction bases with no gene match: 8. The germline CDR1 and CDR2 sequences are MNHEY and SVGAGI. This material consisted of CD4+ T cells sorted from blood, taken at week 4, from a patient treated with tofacitinib. This TCR was sampled from a human donor with alopecia areata. V usage is TRBV6-5 and J usage is TRBJ1-2; 10 bases match TRBD1. Here the CDR3 DNA reads TGTGCCAGCAGCCTAAAGGGACAGGGGCCTGGCTACACCTTC. Translating it yields CASSLKGQGPGYTF.